This T cell receptor beta chain is drawn from a study of blood T cell repertoires in COVID-19. As for the study in general: In each case, the material was cDNA or gDNA derived from T cells, B-cell-depleted T cells, or PBMCs.

Measured with immunoSEQ multiplex PCR; TCRdb has only the in-frame clones, and not every one. The sample has 150,000 to 200,000 clones, around 87% seen once. Participant ages covered about 18 to 100 years across around 22 US areas. Membership in each cohort depended on participant-reported clinical history. After removal of 5 bases from V and 5 bases from J, the junction contained 1 base not matched to a gene. The CDR3 loop spans 13 amino acids. Germline CDR1 and CDR2: MNHEY and SVGAGI. The V and J genes are TRBV6-5 and TRBJ1-5, with 9 bases matching TRBD1. This clonotype originated in a woman in her twenties or thirties who had recovered from COVID-19. The sample consisted of PBMCs or T cells enriched from blood (not recorded which). The CDR3 region is CASSRTGDQPQHF. As DNA, the CDR3 is TGTGCCAGCAGTAGGACAGGGGATCAGCCCCAGCATTTT.